The next 20 T cell receptor beta chains were all read from a single sample in a study of identical twins. One entry per CDR3 protein results from TCRdb running MiXCR on the 5' RACE reads. The sample yields about 920,000 distinct CDR3 sequences, roughly 12% seen once. These data also formed part of another study, on yellow fever vaccine responses in identical twins.

Sequencing used PBMCs. Receptors were obtained from a woman under 30 in good health.

This clonotype was found a few times. The CDR3 spells CASSWGLAGPNNEQFF. DNA for the CDR3: TGTGCCAGCAGCTGGGGACTAGCGGGGCCAAACAATGAGCAGTTCTTC. The chain is built from TRBV5-6 and TRBJ2-1; the match to TRBD2 covers 13 bases. With 3 bases clipped from V and 5 bases from J, the junction kept 5 bases outside the gene matches. This CDR3 region has 16 residues. The germline CDR1 and CDR2 sequences are SGHDT and YYEEEE.

A few counts support this clonotype. The rearrangement joins TRBV14 to TRBJ2-3, with D uncertain. V lost 1 base, J lost 5 bases, and 7 bases lay in between. This CDR3 spans 13 amino acids. Germline CDR1 is SGHDN and CDR2 is FVKESK. CDR3 DNA sequence: TGTGCCAGCAGCCAAGTGAACATAGATACGCAGTATTTT. Its protein is CASSQVNIDTQYF.

At least ten counts were recorded for this clonotype. V usage is TRBV6-5 and J usage is TRBJ2-2; D might be TRBD2 (5 bases). CDR3 length: 12 residues. Trimming cost V 7 bases and J 7 bases, with 10 bases left between them. CDR1 and CDR2 (germline): MNHEY, SVGAGI. The CDR3 loop is CASNSVGGELFF. CDR3 sequence (DNA): TGTGCCAGCAATAGCGTTGGCGGGGAGCTGTTTTTT.

The chain couples TRBV20-1 to TRBJ2-2, with 10 bases fitting TRBD1. Germline CDR1 reads DFQATT; CDR2 reads SNEGSKA (reference sequence). The CDR3 totals 14 residues. Losses at the gene ends were 5 bases for V and 7 bases for J; bases not matched to a gene: 7. For the CDR3, the DNA is TGCAGTGCTCAGGACAGGGGGATAGTCGGGGAGCTGTTTTTT. It translates to CSAQDRGIVGELFF.

This chain links TRBV7-3 with TRBJ2-2, with D uncertain. Trimming took off 5 bases at V and 2 bases at J, with 15 bases between the two ends. This CDR3 is 16 amino acids long. The germline gives CDR1 SGHTA, CDR2 FQGTGA. In DNA, the CDR3 is TGTGCCAGCAGCGCCTTCGGCTCCCGTAACACCGGGGAGCTGTTTTTT. Translating it yields CASSAFGSRNTGELFF.

This clonotype was picked up many times. The chain employs TRBV20-1 and TRBJ2-1; TRBD1 or TRBD2 may be the D gene (5 bases each). Germline V CDR1 and CDR2: DFQATT, SNEGSKA (reference sequence). V was trimmed by 2 bases and J by 6 bases, leaving 17 bases between them. This CDR3 spans 15 amino acids. CDR3 loop: CSARTPGRNSNEQFF. In DNA form, the CDR3 reads TGCAGTGCTAGAACACCGGGACGCAACTCCAATGAGCAGTTCTTC.

In this sample, this clonotype turned up a few times. CDR3 sequence: CASSKTEDTEAFF. DNA of the CDR3: TGTGCCAGCAGCAAGACAGAGGACACTGAAGCTTTCTTT. V usage is TRBV6-1 and J usage is TRBJ1-1, with a tentative D call TRBD1 (5 bases). Germline lookup yields CDR1 MNHNS and CDR2 SASEGT. The CDR3 is 13 amino acids. The V and J ends lost 6 bases and 3 bases respectively, with 11 bases between them.

The V gene is TRBV7-3, the J gene TRBJ1-2, with 7 bases aligning to TRBD1. Germline V gene data show CDR1 as SGHTA and CDR2 as FQGTGA. Trimming cost V 2 bases and J 4 bases; bases outside gene matches: 7. This CDR3 is 15 amino acids long. The CDR3 DNA reads TGTGCCAGCAGCTTACCAGGGGGAGCAGTCTATGGCTACACCTTC. Translation: CASSLPGGAVYGYTF.

V is TRBV27 and J is TRBJ1-2, with D uncertain. The V end lost 5 bases, the J end lost 0 bases, and 7 bases lay between the germline ends. The V gene's germline CDR1 is MNHEY and CDR2 SMNVEV (reference sequence). CDR3 length: 13 amino acids. The CDR3 region has the DNA TGTGCCAGCAGTGAACAGTCTAACTATGGCTACACCTTC. Protein: CASSEQSNYGYTF.

The sample holds a few counts of this clonotype. The gene calls are TRBV19 and TRBJ2-3; D may be TRBD2 (7 bases). The V gene lost 7 bases and the J gene lost 12 bases, with 20 bases spanning the gap. CDR1 and CDR2 from the germline V gene are LNHDA and SQIVND (reference sequence). CDR3 size: 13 residues. CDR3 in DNA: TGTGCCAGTAACCCCACGGGGGGCCGCACCCAGTATTTT. Residues: CASNPTGGRTQYF.

The V gene is TRBV18, the J gene TRBJ2-1; D remains unclear. Trimming cost V 2 bases and J 10 bases, with 18 bases left between them. The CDR3 sequence is 15 residues long. CDR1 is KGHSH, CDR2 LQKENI, per germline. The CDR3, as DNA: TGTGCCAGCTCACCAGATGAGGCGTCAGCGCGAGAGCAGTTCTTC. Its translation is CASSPDEASAREQFF. Drawing the rest from reference TRBV18 and TRBJ2-1, the complete variable domain is NAGVMQNPRHLVRRRGQEARLRCSPMKGHSHVYWYRQLPEEGLKFMVYLQKENIIDESGMPKERFSAEFPKEGPSILRIQQVVRGDSAAYFCASSPDEASAREQFFGPGTRLTVL.

CDR3 in DNA: TGTGCCAGCAGCCTTACGGGGGGTTTTGGCTACACCTTC. Protein: CASSLTGGFGYTF. The rearrangement links TRBV7-8 to TRBJ1-2, with D perhaps TRBD1 (5 bases). Germline V gene lookup returns CDR1 SGHVS and CDR2 FQNEAQ. Trimming cost V 5 bases and J 7 bases, with 14 bases left between them. The CDR3 is made up of 13 amino acids. The variable domain in full, with the rest retrieved from reference TRBV7-8 and TRBJ1-2, is GAGVSQSPRYKVAKRGQDVALRCDPISGHVSLFWYQQALGQGPEFLTYFQNEAQLDKSGLPSDRFFAERPEGSVSTLKIQRTQQEDSAVYLCASSLTGGFGYTFGSGTRLTVV.

V is TRBV5-3 and J is TRBJ2-4; the D gene is possibly TRBD2 (6 bases). TRBV5-3 belongs to the ORF category, with a function that is uncertain. The V gene lost 4 bases and the J gene lost 0 bases, with 26 bases spanning the gap. This CDR3 has 20 residues. The CDR3 is CARSPMNPGTGLLAKNIQYF. CDR3 in DNA: TGTGCCAGAAGCCCCATGAACCCGGGGACTGGGCTGCTAGCCAAAAACATTCAGTACTTC.

The chain recombines TRBV18 with TRBJ2-4, with D possibly being TRBD2 (6 bases). CDR1 KGHSH and CDR2 LQKENI come from the germline V gene. Deletions cut 2 bases from V and 3 bases from J, with 11 bases between. This CDR3 is 15 amino acids long. The CDR3, as DNA: TGTGCCAGCTCACCAGGGAGGATATACAAAAACATTCAGTACTTC. It yields the protein CASSPGRIYKNIQYF.

The chain joins TRBV2 to TRBJ2-1; TRBD2 agrees at 7 bases. The V and J ends lost 1 base and 7 bases, in that order; junction bases with no gene match: 10. The CDR3 covers 16 residues. CDR1 is SNHLY and CDR2 is FYNNEI in the germline V gene. For the CDR3, the DNA is TGTGCCAGCAGTGAAGAGCGCCTAGCGGCCACTAATGAGCAGTTCTTC. Its protein is CASSEERLAATNEQFF. Based on the CDR3 plus reference TRBV2 and TRBJ2-1, the full variable domain is EPEVTQTPSHQVTQMGQEVILRCVPISNHLYFYWYRQILGQKVEFLVSFYNNEISEKSEIFDDQFSVERPDGSNFTLKIRSTKLEDSAMYFCASSEERLAATNEQFFGPGTRLTVL.

This clonotype has just a few counts. The V and J genes are TRBV20-1 and TRBJ2-3; 9 nucleotides match TRBD2. The junction had 4 bases not matched to a gene; V was cut back by 2 bases and J by 1 base. CDR1 and CDR2 from the germline V gene are DFQATT and SNEGSKA (reference sequence). The CDR3 contains 15 residues. CDR3 protein: CSARRVAGGTDTQYF. CDR3 nucleotide sequence: TGCAGTGCTAGAAGAGTAGCGGGGGGCACAGATACGCAGTATTTT.

This clonotype has just a few counts. V and J are TRBV12-3 or TRBV12-4 and TRBJ2-1, with D possibly matching TRBD2 (5 bases). V was shortened by 4 bases and J by 7 bases, with 11 bases between the two germline ends. The CDR3 runs to 13 residues. CDR3 DNA sequence: TGTGCCAGCAGTTCGTCGACGGGGAATGAGCAGTTCTTC. Residues: CASSSSTGNEQFF.

V and J are TRBV15 and TRBJ2-5; 12 nucleotides align to TRBD2. V shed 1 base, J shed 4 bases, and the junction held 10 bases outside the gene matches. CDR3 length: 18 residues. Per the germline V gene, CDR1 is LNHNV and CDR2 is YYDKDF (reference sequence). The CDR3 bases are TGTGCCACCAGCAGAGTTCCCCGGACTAGCGGGGTTGGAGAGACCCAGTACTTC. Translated, it gives CATSRVPRTSGVGETQYF.

This chain connects TRBV12-3 or TRBV12-4 to TRBJ2-1, with 8 bases fitting TRBD1. This CDR3 spans 17 amino acids. V lost 6 bases to trimming and J lost 2 bases; unmatched junction nucleotides: 12. The CDR3 region has the DNA TGTGCCAGCAGACGAGCCATCGGACAGGGAACCTACAATGAGCAGTTCTTC. This encodes CASRRAIGQGTYNEQFF.

This clonotype occurred a few times. This CDR3 is CASSLRAGEGNFYYGYTF. In DNA, the CDR3 is TGTGCCAGCAGCTTGCGCGCCGGAGAGGGCAATTTTTACTATGGCTACACCTTC. The chain recombines TRBV11-1 with TRBJ1-2; no clear D. Looked up from germline, CDR1 is SGHAT and CDR2 is FQDESV (reference sequence). The CDR3 totals 18 residues. Between the trimmed V and J ends, which lost 3 bases and 3 bases, there was a span of 23 bases.